This is a list of T cell receptor beta chains from one sample in a study of response to subunit inactivated influenza vaccine. Using its own MiXCR run on the RT-PCR reads, TCRdb lists one record per CDR3 protein. The sample holds about 480,000 distinct CDR3 sequences, over 10% seen once. Sample: PBMCs from blood, taken roughly 45 days after vaccination. These receptors were taken from a man aged 50 to 59 who received an inactivated influenza vaccine. CDR3s include the opening cysteine and the closing phenylalanine or tryptophan. A D gene is named only where the DNA matches it firmly. The size of a clone is reported for some rows only, either as once, few or many, or as a class for expanded clones.

DNA: TGTGCCAGCAGCCCACGGACAGGCGAAAAACTGTTTTTT
CDR3: CASSPRTGEKLFF
V: TRBV14
size: .
D: TRBD1
J: TRBJ1-4
length: 13

DNA: TGTGCCAGCAGTTATTCGGGGACTAGGGGAAGAGGGGAGCTGTTTTTT
CDR3: CASSYSGTRGRGELFF
V: TRBV6-5
size: many
D: TRBD2
J: TRBJ2-2
length: 16

DNA: TGCGCCAGCAGCCAAGAGTTGGGGAGCACCTCCTACAATGAGCAGTTCTTC
CDR3: CASSQELGSTSYNEQFF
V: TRBV4-3
size: few
D: .
J: TRBJ2-1
length: 17

DNA: TGCAGCGTTGGGGAGGGGATCTCCGAGCAGTACTTC
CDR3: CSVGEGISEQYF
V: TRBV29-1
size: few
D: TRBD2
J: TRBJ2-7
length: 12

DNA: TGCAGCGTTGTGGCTGGACAGGGCAAAAACATTCAGTACTTC
CDR3: CSVVAGQGKNIQYF
V: TRBV29-1
size: .
D: TRBD1
J: TRBJ2-4
length: 14

DNA: TGTGCCAGCTTTATAAGGGTTCTGGACAATGAGCAGTTCTTC
CDR3: CASFIRVLDNEQFF
V: TRBV2
size: .
D: .
J: TRBJ2-1
length: 14

DNA: TGCAGTGCCGTCAGGGTAGCCACAGATACGCAGTATTTT
CDR3: CSAVRVATDTQYF
V: TRBV20-1
size: few
D: .
J: TRBJ2-3
length: 13

DNA: TGTGCCAGCACGCAGGGGGCGGGTGAGCAGTTCTTC
CDR3: CASTQGAGEQFF
V: TRBV2
size: .
D: TRBD1
J: TRBJ2-1
length: 12

DNA: TGTGCCAGCAGTTCCCCGGGGGATCCTGACGAGCAGTACTTC
CDR3: CASSSPGDPDEQYF
V: TRBV12-3/TRBV12-4
size: .
D: .
J: TRBJ2-7
length: 14

DNA: TGTGCCAGCAGCTTAGCTACCGGGCCATTAGCCAAAAACATTCAGTACTTC
CDR3: CASSLATGPLAKNIQYF
V: TRBV7-9
size: .
D: .
J: TRBJ2-4
length: 17

DNA: TGTGCCAGCAGTTGGACAGGGTTGGACACCGGGGAGCTGTTTTTT
CDR3: CASSWTGLDTGELFF
V: TRBV5-6
size: .
D: TRBD1
J: TRBJ2-2
length: 15

DNA: TGTGCCAGCAGTTTGGCTATTAAGGGTACCGAGCAGTACTTC
CDR3: CASSLAIKGTEQYF
V: TRBV6-5
size: .
D: .
J: TRBJ2-7
length: 14

DNA: TGCAGCGTTGAGAAGGGTTACGGAGAGACCCAGTACTTC
CDR3: CSVEKGYGETQYF
V: TRBV29-1
size: few
D: .
J: TRBJ2-5
length: 13

DNA: TGCGCCAGCAGCCAAATGGGGGCGGACATTCAGTACTTC
CDR3: CASSQMGADIQYF
V: TRBV4-1
size: .
D: .
J: TRBJ2-4
length: 13

DNA: TGTGCCAGCAGCTTAGAAGCCCTAGCGGGAGGGCGGCGGTTCTTC
CDR3: CASSLEALAGGRRFF
V: TRBV7-6
size: .
D: TRBD2
J: TRBJ2-1
length: 15

DNA: TGTGCCAGCAGTTTAGGGAGAGACAGGGGGCTTGATGGACCCTATCTCCACTACGAGCAGTACTTC
CDR3: CASSLGRDRGLDGPYLHYEQYF
V: TRBV12-3/TRBV12-4
size: few
D: TRBD1
J: TRBJ2-7
length: 22

DNA: TGCGCCAGCAGCCAAGATCCGCGCACAGATACGCAGTATTTT
CDR3: CASSQDPRTDTQYF
V: TRBV4-3
size: .
D: .
J: TRBJ2-3
length: 14

DNA: TGCAGTGCTAACGGCTATGGCTACACCTTC
CDR3: CSANGYGYTF
V: TRBV20-1
size: many
D: .
J: TRBJ1-2
length: 10

DNA: TGTGCCAGCAGCCAGACACTCAATGAGCAGTTCTTC
CDR3: CASSQTLNEQFF
V: TRBV11-2
size: few
D: .
J: TRBJ2-1
length: 12

DNA: TGTGCCAGCAGTTTTGACGGGAGGGGCTACAATGAGCAGTTCTTC
CDR3: CASSFDGRGYNEQFF
V: TRBV27
size: .
D: TRBD2
J: TRBJ2-1
length: 15

DNA: TGCAGCGTCGGGGTAGCGGGGGGGCCGGGGCAAGAGACCCAGTACTTC
CDR3: CSVGVAGGPGQETQYF
V: TRBV29-1
size: .
D: TRBD2
J: TRBJ2-5
length: 16

DNA: TGTGCCAGCAGCCAAGATGCCTCAGGGCGCACTGAAGCTTTCTTT
CDR3: CASSQDASGRTEAFF
V: TRBV3-1
size: many
D: .
J: TRBJ1-1
length: 15

DNA: TGTGCCAGCAGTTACGACATCGGGCGGACAAACGAGTTCTTC
CDR3: CASSYDIGRTNEFF
V: TRBV6-5
size: few
D: .
J: TRBJ2-1
length: 14

DNA: TGTGCCAGCAGTGAACTAGCGGGAATAACCTACGAGCAGTACTTC
CDR3: CASSELAGITYEQYF
V: TRBV2
size: few
D: TRBD2
J: TRBJ2-7
length: 15

DNA: TGTGCCATCAGTGAGTCCGGGAGGGAAGGAGCTTTCTTT
CDR3: CAISESGREGAFF
V: TRBV10-3
size: few
D: .
J: TRBJ1-1
length: 13

DNA: TGTGCCAGCAGCGTAAGTAAAGTTCCAGGGTACTCTGGGGCCAACGTCCTGACTTTC
CDR3: CASSVSKVPGYSGANVLTF
V: TRBV9
size: few
D: .
J: TRBJ2-6
length: 19

DNA: TGCGCCAGCAGCCAAGATCTTGGCAGCCCCTTAATGAACACTGAAGCTTTCTTT
CDR3: CASSQDLGSPLMNTEAFF
V: TRBV4-3
size: .
D: .
J: TRBJ1-1
length: 18

DNA: TGCAGTGCTAGAAAGGCGGGGCTTTATAACACTGAAGCTTTCTTT
CDR3: CSARKAGLYNTEAFF
V: TRBV20-1
size: many
D: .
J: TRBJ1-1
length: 15

DNA: TGTGCCACCATTTTGGACGCAACAGGGGTCTCTGAAGCTTTCTTT
CDR3: CATILDATGVSEAFF
V: TRBV28
size: .
D: TRBD1
J: TRBJ1-1
length: 15

DNA: TGCGCCAGCAGCCCGACTAGTTCAGATACGCAGTATTTT
CDR3: CASSPTSSDTQYF
V: TRBV4-3
size: few
D: .
J: TRBJ2-3
length: 13

DNA: TGCAGTGCTAGTGGCTTGGGGGATTTTGTAGAGACCCAGTACTTC
CDR3: CSASGLGDFVETQYF
V: TRBV20-1
size: .
D: .
J: TRBJ2-5
length: 15

DNA: TGCAGTGCTAGCCGCCTATCTAGCAATCAGCCCCAGCATTTT
CDR3: CSASRLSSNQPQHF
V: TRBV20-1
size: .
D: .
J: TRBJ1-5
length: 14

DNA: TGCTGCGGGGTCCGGGCTGCGGGAGTGATGGAGACCCAGTACTTC
CDR3: CCGVRAAGVMETQYF
V: TRBV24-1
size: .
D: TRBD2
J: TRBJ2-5
length: 15

DNA: TGTGCCAGCAGTCCTGGGACGGGGGGTGGCTACACCTTC
CDR3: CASSPGTGGGYTF
V: TRBV12-3/TRBV12-4
size: many
D: .
J: TRBJ1-2
length: 13

DNA: TGCAGTGCTATCTTAGCGGGAGGGCTCAGTTATGAGCAGTTCTTC
CDR3: CSAILAGGLSYEQFF
V: TRBV20-1
size: few
D: TRBD2
J: TRBJ2-1
length: 15

DNA: TGTGCCAGCAGCCAAGTTATTAGCGGGTCAGATACGCAGTATTTT
CDR3: CASSQVISGSDTQYF
V: TRBV3-1
size: .
D: TRBD2
J: TRBJ2-3
length: 15

DNA: TGTGCCACCAGTGATTTGCGTTACCGGGGTGAAAAAAACATTCAGTACTTC
CDR3: CATSDLRYRGEKNIQYF
V: TRBV24-1
size: few
D: .
J: TRBJ2-4
length: 17

DNA: TGTACCTTCAGTCTCACTAGCGGGAGGGCCGATGGTCGAGATACGCAGTATTTT
CDR3: CTFSLTSGRADGRDTQYF
V: TRBV3-1
size: .
D: TRBD2
J: TRBJ2-3
length: 18

DNA: TGCAGTGCTAACCGGGAGGGACACTCCTACGAGCAGTACTTC
CDR3: CSANREGHSYEQYF
V: TRBV20-1
size: few
D: TRBD2
J: TRBJ2-7
length: 14